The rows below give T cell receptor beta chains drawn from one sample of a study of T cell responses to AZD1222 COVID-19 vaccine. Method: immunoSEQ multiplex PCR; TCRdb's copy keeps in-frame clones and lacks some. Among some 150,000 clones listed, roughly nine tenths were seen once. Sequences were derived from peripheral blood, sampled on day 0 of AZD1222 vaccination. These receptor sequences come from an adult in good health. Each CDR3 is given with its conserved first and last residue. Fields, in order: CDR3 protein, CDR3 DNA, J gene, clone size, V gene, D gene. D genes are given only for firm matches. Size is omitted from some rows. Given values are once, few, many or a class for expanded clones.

CDR3aa: CASSLVFGTDTQYF
CDR3nt: TGTGCCAGCAGCTTAGTGTTCGGCACAGATACGCAGTATTTT
j_gene: TRBJ2-3
abundance: NA
v_gene: TRBV7-9
d_gene: NA

CDR3aa: CASSQDLPGNTEAFF
CDR3nt: TGTGCCAGCAGCCAAGATTTGCCAGGGAACACTGAAGCTTTCTTT
j_gene: TRBJ1-1
abundance: NA
v_gene: TRBV3-1/TRBV3-2
d_gene: NA

CDR3aa: CASSPRTATNTEAFF
CDR3nt: TGTGCCAGCAGCCCCAGGACAGCCACTAACACTGAAGCTTTCTTT
j_gene: TRBJ1-1
abundance: NA
v_gene: TRBV6-2/TRBV6-3
d_gene: NA

CDR3aa: CATSRGRERGSSYNEQFF
CDR3nt: TGTGCCACCAGCAGAGGAAGGGAGCGGGGGAGCTCCTACAATGAGCAGTTCTTC
j_gene: TRBJ2-1
abundance: once
v_gene: TRBV15
d_gene: TRBD2

CDR3aa: CAISRISDTQYF
CDR3nt: TGTGCCATCAGTAGGATCTCAGATACGCAGTATTTT
j_gene: TRBJ2-3
abundance: NA
v_gene: TRBV10-3
d_gene: NA

CDR3aa: CASSGAGVYEQYF
CDR3nt: TGTGCCAGCAGCGGCGCGGGGGTATACGAGCAGTACTTC
j_gene: TRBJ2-7
abundance: NA
v_gene: TRBV7-2
d_gene: TRBD2

CDR3aa: CAWSVGTGVNQPQHF
CDR3nt: TGTGCCTGGAGTGTTGGGACCGGAGTCAATCAGCCCCAGCATTTT
j_gene: TRBJ1-5
abundance: NA
v_gene: TRBV30
d_gene: NA

CDR3aa: CASSSGQGQETQYF
CDR3nt: TGCGCCAGCAGCTCGGGACAGGGTCAAGAGACCCAGTACTTC
j_gene: TRBJ2-5
abundance: NA
v_gene: TRBV5-1
d_gene: TRBD1

CDR3aa: CASSFAQGILSPNYGYTF
CDR3nt: TGTGCCAGCAGCTTCGCCCAGGGGATCCTTTCCCCTAACTATGGCTACACCTTC
j_gene: TRBJ1-2
abundance: once
v_gene: TRBV28
d_gene: NA

CDR3aa: CASSSGVMAGYEQYF
CDR3nt: TGTGCCAGCAGTTCGGGAGTCATGGCGGGGTACGAGCAGTACTTC
j_gene: TRBJ2-7
abundance: NA
v_gene: TRBV6-5
d_gene: NA

CDR3aa: CASSPQGRGTDTQYF
CDR3nt: TGTGCCAGCAGTCCACAGGGTAGGGGCACAGATACGCAGTATTTT
j_gene: TRBJ2-3
abundance: NA
v_gene: TRBV6-5
d_gene: NA

CDR3aa: CASSLQPGGPYEQYF
CDR3nt: TGTGCCAGCAGTTTACAACCCGGGGGACCCTACGAGCAGTACTTC
j_gene: TRBJ2-7
abundance: NA
v_gene: TRBV27
d_gene: NA

CDR3aa: CASTQYGARGEQYF
CDR3nt: TGTGCCAGCACTCAATACGGGGCCCGAGGCGAGCAGTACTTC
j_gene: TRBJ2-7
abundance: few
v_gene: TRBV28
d_gene: NA

CDR3aa: CASSEDGSPFTLSYEQYF
CDR3nt: TGTGCCAGCAGTGAAGATGGCAGCCCGTTCACCCTCTCCTACGAGCAGTACTTC
j_gene: TRBJ2-7
abundance: NA
v_gene: TRBV2
d_gene: NA

CDR3aa: CASSLSALQETQYF
CDR3nt: TGTGCCAGCAGCCTTTCAGCCCTTCAAGAGACCCAGTACTTC
j_gene: TRBJ2-5
abundance: NA
v_gene: TRBV5-4
d_gene: NA

CDR3aa: CAISVADTSYEQYF
CDR3nt: TGTGCCATCAGTGTAGCGGATACTAGCTACGAGCAGTACTTC
j_gene: TRBJ2-7
abundance: NA
v_gene: TRBV10-3
d_gene: NA

CDR3aa: CASSQEGFISGLAVNEQFF
CDR3nt: TGTGCCAGCAGCCAAGAAGGTTTCATCTCAGGACTAGCGGTTAATGAGCAGTTCTTC
j_gene: TRBJ2-1
abundance: NA
v_gene: TRBV14
d_gene: TRBD2

CDR3aa: CASSPTGGIYEQYF
CDR3nt: TGTGCCAGTAGTCCAACAGGGGGGATCTACGAGCAGTACTTC
j_gene: TRBJ2-7
abundance: once
v_gene: TRBV11-2
d_gene: TRBD1

CDR3aa: CASYRGGAGTGELFF
CDR3nt: TGTGCCAGCTACAGAGGGGGCGCGGGCACCGGGGAGCTGTTTTTT
j_gene: TRBJ2-2
abundance: medium-sized
v_gene: TRBV18
d_gene: TRBD1

CDR3aa: CASRRTGTESTDTQYF
CDR3nt: TGTGCCAGTAGGAGAACCGGGACAGAGAGCACAGATACGCAGTATTTT
j_gene: TRBJ2-3
abundance: once
v_gene: TRBV19
d_gene: TRBD1

CDR3aa: CASSHGTAVSSGANVLTF
CDR3nt: TGCGCCAGCAGCCATGGGACAGCGGTTAGCTCTGGGGCCAACGTCCTGACTTTC
j_gene: TRBJ2-6
abundance: NA
v_gene: TRBV4-3
d_gene: TRBD1

CDR3aa: CASRTGTRRTGELFF
CDR3nt: TGTGCCAGCAGGACCGGGACTAGGAGGACCGGGGAGCTGTTTTTT
j_gene: TRBJ2-2
abundance: NA
v_gene: TRBV7-2
d_gene: TRBD2

CDR3aa: CASSPGQVNNSPLHF
CDR3nt: TGTGCCAGCTCACCGGGACAGGTGAATAATTCACCCCTCCACTTT
j_gene: TRBJ1-6
abundance: few
v_gene: TRBV18
d_gene: TRBD1

CDR3aa: CASSQVRTVYEQYF
CDR3nt: TGTGCCAGCAGCCAAGTAAGGACAGTTTACGAGCAGTACTTC
j_gene: TRBJ2-7
abundance: NA
v_gene: TRBV4-2
d_gene: NA